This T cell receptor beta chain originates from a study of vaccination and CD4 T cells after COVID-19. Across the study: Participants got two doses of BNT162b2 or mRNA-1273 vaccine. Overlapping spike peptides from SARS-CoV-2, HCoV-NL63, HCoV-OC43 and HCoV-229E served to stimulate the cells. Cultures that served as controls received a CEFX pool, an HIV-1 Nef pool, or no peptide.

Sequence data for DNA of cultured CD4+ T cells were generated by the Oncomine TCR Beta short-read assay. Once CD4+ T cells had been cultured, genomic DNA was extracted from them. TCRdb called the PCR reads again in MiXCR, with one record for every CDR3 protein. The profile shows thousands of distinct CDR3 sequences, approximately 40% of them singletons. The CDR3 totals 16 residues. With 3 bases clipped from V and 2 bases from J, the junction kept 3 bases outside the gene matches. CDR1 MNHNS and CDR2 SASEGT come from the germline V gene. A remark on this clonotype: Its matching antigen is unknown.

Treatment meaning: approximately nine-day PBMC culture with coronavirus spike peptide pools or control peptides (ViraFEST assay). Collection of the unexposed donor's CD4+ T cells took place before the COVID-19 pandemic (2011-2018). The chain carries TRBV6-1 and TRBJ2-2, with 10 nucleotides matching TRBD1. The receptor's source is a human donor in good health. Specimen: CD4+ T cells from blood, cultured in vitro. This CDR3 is CASSDRQGANTGELFF. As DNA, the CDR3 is TGTGCCAGCAGTGACAGACAGGGGGCCAACACCGGGGAGCTGTTTTTT.